The sequence of this TCR beta chain was determined in a study of T cell changes during pregnancy in multiple sclerosis. This CDR3 comprises 15 residues. Germline-derived CDR1 and CDR2 are LGHNT and FRNRAP. With 3 bases removed from V and 6 bases from J, the gap between germline ends came to 17 bases. Measured with immunoSEQ multiplex PCR; TCRdb has only the in-frame clones, and not every one. The data show 60,000 to 70,000 clones, approximately 91% seen once. The receptor comes from a female donor with multiple sclerosis, enrolled in a pregnancy study. The V and J genes are TRBV12-5 and TRBJ1-1, with D maybe TRBD1 (5 bases). The specimen comprised peripheral blood, sampled in the second trimester of pregnancy. The CDR3 coding sequence is TGTGCTAGTGGTTTCAGGGTCCACCCCAACTCTGAAGCTTTCTTT. Residues: CASGFRVHPNSEAFF.